The present T cell receptor (beta chain) was sequenced within a study of brain T cells in children with intractable seizures. Study-wide results and caveats: Clones missing pre-surgery may reflect undersampling of that blood sample. Viral specificity was inferred only from CDR3 similarity; HCMV serostatus was unknown.

Before surgery, patients took at least one anti-epileptic drug. Germline lookup yields CDR1 MDHEN and CDR2 SYDVKM. Trimming stripped 7 bases from V and 4 bases from J, with 13 bases between. The CDR3 spans 14 residues. A note on this clone: Its antigen is currently unknown.

TCRdb keeps only in-frame clones here, not all; method: immunoSEQ multiplex PCR. The table lists 110,000 or so clones, 94% of them singletons. The source of this sequence is a boy younger than two with hemimegalencephaly and intractable seizures. Material: peripheral blood, obtained at surgery. The V gene is TRBV28, the J gene TRBJ1-4, with D perhaps TRBD1 (5 bases). Here the CDR3 DNA reads TGTGCCAGCACCCTGGCGGGGGTTAATGAAAAACTGTTTTTT. It translates to CASTLAGVNEKLFF.